Listed below are T cell receptor beta chains from one sample, sequenced in a study of blood T cell repertoires in COVID-19. The assay was immunoSEQ multiplex PCR, and TCRdb's table has in-frame clones only and misses some. The sample has a few hundred thousand clones, about 87% seen once; the top ten hold approximately 10%. The sample comprised PBMCs or T cells enriched from blood (not recorded which). The receptors stem from a man between 18 and 35 years old with acute COVID-19. Each CDR3 is given with its conserved first and last residue. Each record gives: CDR3 length, J gene, V gene, CDR3 protein.

CDR3 length: 15
J gene: TRBJ2-3
V gene: TRBV9
CDR3 protein: CASSSTEPSTDTQYF

CDR3 length: 10
J gene: TRBJ2-1
V gene: TRBV29-1
CDR3 protein: CSVIRGEQLF

CDR3 length: 11
J gene: TRBJ1-1
V gene: TRBV19
CDR3 protein: CASIHPAGAFF

CDR3 length: 14
J gene: TRBJ2-5
V gene: TRBV6-2/TRBV6-3
CDR3 protein: CASSLAGERETQYF

CDR3 length: 13
J gene: TRBJ1-1
V gene: TRBV28
CDR3 protein: CASSFRSLTEAFF

CDR3 length: 15
J gene: TRBJ2-5
V gene: TRBV6-5
CDR3 protein: CASTRDGHPRETQYF

CDR3 length: 13
J gene: TRBJ1-1
V gene: TRBV10-3
CDR3 protein: CAIRDTVDTEAFF

CDR3 length: 19
J gene: TRBJ1-4
V gene: TRBV24-1
CDR3 protein: CATSDSRDRALAGAEKLFF

CDR3 length: 14
J gene: TRBJ1-4
V gene: TRBV7-9
CDR3 protein: CASSFSQGNEKLFF

CDR3 length: 20
J gene: TRBJ2-4
V gene: TRBV28
CDR3 protein: CASSPLPGLAGGRAKNIQYF

CDR3 length: 16
J gene: TRBJ2-5
V gene: TRBV27
CDR3 protein: CASSPSGSGIRETQYF

CDR3 length: 17
J gene: TRBJ2-6
V gene: TRBV11-3
CDR3 protein: CASSPRGTNPGANVLTF

CDR3 length: 15
J gene: TRBJ1-4
V gene: TRBV9
CDR3 protein: CASSVAGGMEEKLFF

CDR3 length: 14
J gene: TRBJ2-3
V gene: TRBV5-1
CDR3 protein: CASNLAGGPDTQYF

CDR3 length: 16
J gene: TRBJ2-1
V gene: TRBV15
CDR3 protein: CATSRVMTSVDNEQFF

CDR3 length: 15
J gene: TRBJ2-7
V gene: TRBV7-8
CDR3 protein: CASSPYLGTAYEQYF

CDR3 length: 15
J gene: TRBJ1-5
V gene: TRBV27
CDR3 protein: CASSVGTSKNQPQHF

CDR3 length: 18
J gene: TRBJ2-2
V gene: TRBV6-2/TRBV6-3
CDR3 protein: CASSYLAGGRLGTGELFF

CDR3 length: 18
J gene: TRBJ2-6
V gene: TRBV30
CDR3 protein: CAWSVQGAAGSGANVLTF

CDR3 length: 12
J gene: TRBJ2-7
V gene: TRBV14
CDR3 protein: CASSQVASEQYF

CDR3 length: 15
J gene: TRBJ2-2
V gene: TRBV5-6
CDR3 protein: CASSLARREAGELFF

CDR3 length: 12
J gene: TRBJ1-2
V gene: TRBV4-1
CDR3 protein: CASSQGRVGYTF

CDR3 length: 18
J gene: TRBJ2-1
V gene: TRBV4-1
CDR3 protein: CASSQDALAGFSYNEQFF